This T cell receptor (beta chain) was recorded in a study of graft-versus-host responses after intestinal transplantation (TCRdb year 2021). With regard to the full study: Recipients received multivisceral, liver-intestinal, or isolated intestinal transplants. Every recipient was given anti-thymocyte globulin induction, then maintenance tacrolimus and steroids for 3 to 4 years. Graft-versus-host and host-versus-graft alloreactive T cell clones were tracked in the graft, circulation and bone marrow after intestinal transplantation using bulk TCR-beta CDR3 sequencing. To identify alloreactive clones, pre-transplant mixed lymphocyte reaction products were sequenced and compared with unstimulated pre-transplant donor and recipient T cells. A cohort of about 25 intestinal transplant recipients, including one retransplant, was enrolled, and 3 patients lacking pretransplant specimens were excluded. Donor T cell macrochimerism was defined as a peak of at least 4% donor T cells among recipient peripheral blood mononuclear cells. Instead of going to the commercial service, samples from a few later patients were sequenced in-house on an Illumina MiSeq and processed with MiXCR. What the research found in general, with its limitations: Early after transplant, peak levels of circulating GvH clones were associated with declines in HvG clones. In the allografts of patients with donor T cell macrochimerism, GvH to HvG T cell clonal ratios were high. GvH clones were found in recipient bone marrow, and some of the GvH clones appeared earlier in ileal mucosa or blood, which is consistent with an intestinal mucosal origin. Conclusions were limited by the relatively low number and heterogeneity of intestinal transplant patients.

A remark on this clone: The antigen it recognizes is unknown. Per-base quality was not reported, and no clone a single base away is much larger than it.

From the cysteine through the phenylalanine, the CDR3 covers 15 amino acids. The entry retains the CDR3 DNA only, 45 bases that are in frame from base 1. V is pared back by 3 bases and J by 6 bases, with 17 bases lying between the germline termini. CDR1 ENHRY and CDR2 SYGVKD were looked up in the germline V gene. The library was generated by the immunoSEQ multiplex PCR assay. Adaptive Biotechnologies carried out high-throughput TCR-beta CDR3 sequencing of genomic DNA for most patients. The paper's processing steps were these. Adaptive's ImmunoSEQ software was the source of the TCR sequencing data for roughly 19 patients, while a few other patients were processed with MiXCR and VDJtools. CDR3 nucleotide sequences shared by donor and recipient were removed because the origin of these sequences could not be assigned. To be classed as alloreactive, a clone needed at least 2-fold expansion over unstimulated cells and a minimum CFSE-low frequency of 0.002% (template counts) or 0.001% (read counts). Clones were considered mappable if detected in sequenced pre-transplant spleen, lymph node, or MLR CFSE-low populations of the donor or recipient. Cumulative frequency of alloreactive clones was calculated as a percentage of all sequences weighted by copy number. TCRdb's version of the immuneACCESS table is confined to in-frame rearrangements and falls short of the full clone set. An unresolved V gene accounts for under half of the shortfall where checked; the remainder is of unknown origin. D and trimming were read from the DNA, whereas the V and J calls and clone size are those reported in that table. Recorded for this sample are roughly 97,000 clones; roughly 90% of them occurred a single time. The top ten clones comprise around 16% of the sample.

In the first month after transplant, blood samples were collected up to 4 times, and after that at least monthly when available. This sequence was found in a human patient who received an intestinal transplant, so some T cells may come from the graft donor. The receptor chain draws on TRBV10-3 and TRBJ1-2, with TRBD1 tentatively as D gene (6 bases match). Sequenced here: PBMCs, sampled 450 to 480 days after intestinal transplant. The sequenced DNA is TGTGCCATCAGTGACATGACAGGATTTGGTGATGGCTACACCTTC. Its translation is CAISDMTGFGDGYTF.